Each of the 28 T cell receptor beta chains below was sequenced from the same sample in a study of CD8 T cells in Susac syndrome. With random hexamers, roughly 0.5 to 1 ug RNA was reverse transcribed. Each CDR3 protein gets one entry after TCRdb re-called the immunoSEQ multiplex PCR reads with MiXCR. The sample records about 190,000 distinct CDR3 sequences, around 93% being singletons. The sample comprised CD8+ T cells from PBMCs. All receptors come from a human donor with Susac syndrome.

In DNA, the CDR3 is TGTGCCTGTAGGGGGGAGACCCAGTACTTC. This encodes CACRGETQYF. V is TRBV6-1 and J is TRBJ2-5; possibly TRBD1 for D (6 bases). Trimming took off 11 bases at V and 5 bases at J, with 9 bases between the two ends. The germline CDR1 and CDR2 sequences are MNHNS and SASEGT. The CDR3 totals 10 residues.

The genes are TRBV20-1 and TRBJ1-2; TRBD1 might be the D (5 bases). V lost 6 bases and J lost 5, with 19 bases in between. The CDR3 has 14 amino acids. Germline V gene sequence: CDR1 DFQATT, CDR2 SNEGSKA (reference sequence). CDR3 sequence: CSALKKEGRYGYTF. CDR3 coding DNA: TGCAGTGCCCTTAAAAAGGAGGGGAGGTATGGCTACACCTTC.

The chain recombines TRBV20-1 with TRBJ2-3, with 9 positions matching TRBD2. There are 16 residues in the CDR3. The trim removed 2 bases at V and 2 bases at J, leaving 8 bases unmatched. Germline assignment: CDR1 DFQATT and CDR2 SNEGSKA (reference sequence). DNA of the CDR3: TGCAGTGCTAGATCGGGACTAGCCGGGCCCACAGATACGCAGTATTTT. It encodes CSARSGLAGPTDTQYF.

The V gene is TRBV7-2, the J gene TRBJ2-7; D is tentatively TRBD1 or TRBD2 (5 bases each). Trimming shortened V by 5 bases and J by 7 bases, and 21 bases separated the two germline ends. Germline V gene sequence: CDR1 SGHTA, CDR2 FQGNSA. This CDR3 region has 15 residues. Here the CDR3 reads CASSAEDLSGAEQYF. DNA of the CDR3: TGTGCCAGCAGCGCTGAAGACCTGTCCGGGGCAGAGCAGTACTTC.

CDR3 coding DNA: TGTGCCAGCAGTCTCGGAGGGGGCAATTCCTACGAGCAGTACTTC. Translating gives CASSLGGGNSYEQYF. The gene calls are TRBV28 and TRBJ2-7; perhaps TRBD1 as D (7 bases). Germline CDR1 reads MDHEN; CDR2 reads SYDVKM. The CDR3 extends over 15 amino acids. V lost 5 bases, J lost 1 base, and 15 bases lay in between. Full variable domain (missing parts from reference TRBV28 and TRBJ2-7): DVKVTQSSRYLVKRTGEKVFLECVQDMDHENMFWYRQDPGLGLRLIYFSYDVKMKEKGDIPEGYSVSREKKERFSLILESASTNQTSMYLCASSLGGGNSYEQYFGPGTRLTVT.

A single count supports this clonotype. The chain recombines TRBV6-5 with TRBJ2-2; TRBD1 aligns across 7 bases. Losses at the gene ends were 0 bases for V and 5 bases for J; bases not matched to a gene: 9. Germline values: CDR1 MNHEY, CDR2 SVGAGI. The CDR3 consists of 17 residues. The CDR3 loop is CASSYSPGQRGTGELFF. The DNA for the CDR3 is TGTGCCAGCAGTTACTCTCCGGGACAGAGAGGTACCGGGGAGCTGTTTTTT.

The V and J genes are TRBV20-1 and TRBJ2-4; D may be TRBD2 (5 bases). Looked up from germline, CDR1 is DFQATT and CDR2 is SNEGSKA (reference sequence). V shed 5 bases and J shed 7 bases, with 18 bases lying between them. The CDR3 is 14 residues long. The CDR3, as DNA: TGCAGTGCTCCTTCTAGTGAGCTAGCCAACATTCAGTACTTC. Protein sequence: CSAPSSELANIQYF.

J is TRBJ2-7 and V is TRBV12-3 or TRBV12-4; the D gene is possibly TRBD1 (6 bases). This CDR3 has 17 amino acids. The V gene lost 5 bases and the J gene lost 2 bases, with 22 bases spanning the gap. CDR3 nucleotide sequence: TGTGCCAGCAGTCCGAGAGTACGGGACACGAGGACCTACGAGCAGTACTTC. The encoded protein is CASSPRVRDTRTYEQYF.

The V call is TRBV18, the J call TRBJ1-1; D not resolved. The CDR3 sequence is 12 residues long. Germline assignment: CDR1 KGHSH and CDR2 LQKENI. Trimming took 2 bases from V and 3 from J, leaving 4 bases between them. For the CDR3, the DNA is TGTGCCAGCTCACCAGCGGACACTGAAGCTTTCTTT. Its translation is CASSPADTEAFF.

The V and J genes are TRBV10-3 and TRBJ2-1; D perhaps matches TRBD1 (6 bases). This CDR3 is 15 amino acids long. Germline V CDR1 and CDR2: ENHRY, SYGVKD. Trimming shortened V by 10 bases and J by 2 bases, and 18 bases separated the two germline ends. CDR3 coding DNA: TGTGCCAGCGAGGACAGCCGAATCACCTACAATGAGCAGTTCTTC. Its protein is CASEDSRITYNEQFF.

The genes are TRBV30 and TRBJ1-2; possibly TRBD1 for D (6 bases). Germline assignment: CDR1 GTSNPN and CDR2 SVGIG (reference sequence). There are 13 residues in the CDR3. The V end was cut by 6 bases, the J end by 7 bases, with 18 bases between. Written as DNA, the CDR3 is TGTGCCTGCCAAACAGGGCTTTCATTTGGCTACACCTTC. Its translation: CACQTGLSFGYTF.

CDR3 protein: CASSPRLAGVLGSYNEQFF. The CDR3 DNA follows: TGCGCCAGCAGCCCCCGACTAGCGGGGGTGTTGGGGTCCTACAATGAGCAGTTCTTC. The chain uses TRBV4-1 and TRBJ2-1; 12 bases map to TRBD2. This CDR3 has 19 amino acids. The junction had 11 bases not matched to a gene; V was cut back by 4 bases and J by 1 base. Germline CDR1 reads MGHRA; CDR2 reads YSYEKL.

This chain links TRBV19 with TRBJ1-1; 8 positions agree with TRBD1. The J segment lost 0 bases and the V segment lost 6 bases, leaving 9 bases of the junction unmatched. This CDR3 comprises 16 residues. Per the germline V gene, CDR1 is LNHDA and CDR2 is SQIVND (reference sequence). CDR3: CASRRGTGPLNTEAFF. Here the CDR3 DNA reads TGTGCCAGTAGGAGGGGGACAGGCCCCTTGAACACTGAAGCTTTCTTT.

DNA for the CDR3: TGTGCCATCAGTGAGTCTTTTGAGGGGGCGAACGAGCAGTACTTC. It yields the protein CAISESFEGANEQYF. V usage is TRBV10-3 and J usage is TRBJ2-7; 7 nucleotides agree with TRBD1. Germline V gene lookup returns CDR1 ENHRY and CDR2 SYGVKD. J gave up 5 bases and V 0 bases, and 7 bases lay outside the gene matches. The CDR3 totals 15 residues.

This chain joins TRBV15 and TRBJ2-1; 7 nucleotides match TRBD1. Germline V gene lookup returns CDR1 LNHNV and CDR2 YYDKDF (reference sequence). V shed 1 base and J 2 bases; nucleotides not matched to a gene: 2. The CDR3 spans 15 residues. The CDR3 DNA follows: TGTGCCACCAGCAGAGCGGGACAGCCCTACAATGAGCAGTTCTTC. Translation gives CATSRAGQPYNEQFF. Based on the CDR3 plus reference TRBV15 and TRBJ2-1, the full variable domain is DAMVIQNPRYQVTQFGKPVTLSCSQTLNHNVMYWYQQKSSQAPKLLFHYYDKDFNNEADTPDNFQSRRPNTSFCFLDIRSPGLGDTAMYLCATSRAGQPYNEQFFGPGTRLTVL.

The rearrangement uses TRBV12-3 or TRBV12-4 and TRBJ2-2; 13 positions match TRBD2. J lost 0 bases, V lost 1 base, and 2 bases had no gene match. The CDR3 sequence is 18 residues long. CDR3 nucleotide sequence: TGTGCCAGCAGTTTAGGACTAGCGGGAGGCCCGAACACCGGGGAGCTGTTTTTT. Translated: CASSLGLAGGPNTGELFF.

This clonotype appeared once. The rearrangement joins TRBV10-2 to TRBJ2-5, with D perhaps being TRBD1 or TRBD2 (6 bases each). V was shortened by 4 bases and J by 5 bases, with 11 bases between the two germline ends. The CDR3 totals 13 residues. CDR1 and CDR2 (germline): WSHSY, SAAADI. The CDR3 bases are TGCGCCAGCAGTGCCGGGGGCAGTGAGACCCAGTACTTC. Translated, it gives CASSAGGSETQYF.

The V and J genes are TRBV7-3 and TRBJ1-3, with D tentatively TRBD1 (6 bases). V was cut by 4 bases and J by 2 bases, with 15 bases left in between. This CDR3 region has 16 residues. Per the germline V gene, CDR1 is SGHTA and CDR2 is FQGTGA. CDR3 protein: CASSSNAGVPGNTIYF. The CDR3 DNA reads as TGTGCCAGCAGCTCGAACGCAGGGGTTCCTGGAAACACCATATATTTT.

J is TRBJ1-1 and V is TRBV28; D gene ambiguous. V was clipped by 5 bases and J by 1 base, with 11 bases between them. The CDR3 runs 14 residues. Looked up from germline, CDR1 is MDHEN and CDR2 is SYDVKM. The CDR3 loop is CASSQQLKNTEAFF. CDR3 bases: TGTGCCAGCAGTCAACAGCTAAAGAACACTGAAGCTTTCTTT.

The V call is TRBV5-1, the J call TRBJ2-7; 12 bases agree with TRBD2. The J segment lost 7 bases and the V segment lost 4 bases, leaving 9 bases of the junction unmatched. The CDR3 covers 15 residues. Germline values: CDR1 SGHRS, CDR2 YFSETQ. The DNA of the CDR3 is TGCGCCAGCAGCCACCTGACTAGCGGGAGAGGGGAGCAGTACTTC. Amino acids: CASSHLTSGRGEQYF.

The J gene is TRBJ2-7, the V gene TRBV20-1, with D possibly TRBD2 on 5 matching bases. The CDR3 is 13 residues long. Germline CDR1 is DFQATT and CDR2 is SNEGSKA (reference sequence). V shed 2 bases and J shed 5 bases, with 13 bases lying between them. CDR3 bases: TGCAGTGCTAGAAATAGGATCGGGAACGAGCAGTACTTC. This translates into CSARNRIGNEQYF.

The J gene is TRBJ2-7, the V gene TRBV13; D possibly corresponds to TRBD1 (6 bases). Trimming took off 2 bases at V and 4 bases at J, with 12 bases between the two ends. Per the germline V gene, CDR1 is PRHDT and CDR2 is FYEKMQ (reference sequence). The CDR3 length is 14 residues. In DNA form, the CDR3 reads TGTGCCAGCAGCTTAAGGGACACCCGATACGAGCAGTACTTC. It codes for CASSLRDTRYEQYF.

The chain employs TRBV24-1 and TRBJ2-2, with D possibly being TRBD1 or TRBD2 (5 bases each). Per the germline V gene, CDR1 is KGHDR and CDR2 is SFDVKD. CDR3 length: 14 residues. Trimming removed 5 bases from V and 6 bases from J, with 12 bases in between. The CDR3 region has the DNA TGTGCCACCAGTGGCAGGGACCACCCCGGGGAGCTGTTTTTT. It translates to CATSGRDHPGELFF.

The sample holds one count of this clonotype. This CDR3 is CASSPRQGAGNTIYF. DNA of the CDR3: TGCGCCAGCAGCCCTAGACAGGGGGCTGGAAACACCATATATTTT. This chain connects TRBV4-1 to TRBJ1-3; 9 nucleotides align to TRBD1. Germline lookup yields CDR1 MGHRA and CDR2 YSYEKL. The CDR3 has 15 residues. The V and J ends lost 4 bases and 2 bases, in that order; junction bases with no gene match: 3.

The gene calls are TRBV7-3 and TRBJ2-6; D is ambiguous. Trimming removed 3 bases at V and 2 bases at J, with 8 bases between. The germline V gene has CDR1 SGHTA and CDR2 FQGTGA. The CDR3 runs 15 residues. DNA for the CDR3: TGTGCCAGCAGCTTCGGCCCTACTGGGGCCAACGTCCTGACTTTC. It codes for CASSFGPTGANVLTF.

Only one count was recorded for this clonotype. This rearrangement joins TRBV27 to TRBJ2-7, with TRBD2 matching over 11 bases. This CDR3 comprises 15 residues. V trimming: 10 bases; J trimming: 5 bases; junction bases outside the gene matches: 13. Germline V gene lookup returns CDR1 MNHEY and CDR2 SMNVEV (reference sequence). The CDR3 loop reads CATMGLADLRNEQYF. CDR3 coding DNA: TGTGCCACCATGGGACTAGCGGACTTAAGGAACGAGCAGTACTTC.

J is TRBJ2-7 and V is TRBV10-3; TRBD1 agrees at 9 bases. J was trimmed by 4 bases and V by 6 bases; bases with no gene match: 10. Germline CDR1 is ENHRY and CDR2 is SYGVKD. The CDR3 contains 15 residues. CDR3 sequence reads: CAIRNNTGGVYEQYF. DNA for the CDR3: TGTGCCATCAGGAACAACACAGGGGGCGTTTACGAGCAGTACTTC.

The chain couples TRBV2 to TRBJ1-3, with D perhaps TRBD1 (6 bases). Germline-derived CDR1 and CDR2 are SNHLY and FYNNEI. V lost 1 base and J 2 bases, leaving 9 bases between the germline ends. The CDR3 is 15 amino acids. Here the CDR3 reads CASSEDRDPGNTIYF. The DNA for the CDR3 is TGTGCCAGCAGTGAAGACAGGGACCCTGGAAACACCATATATTTT.